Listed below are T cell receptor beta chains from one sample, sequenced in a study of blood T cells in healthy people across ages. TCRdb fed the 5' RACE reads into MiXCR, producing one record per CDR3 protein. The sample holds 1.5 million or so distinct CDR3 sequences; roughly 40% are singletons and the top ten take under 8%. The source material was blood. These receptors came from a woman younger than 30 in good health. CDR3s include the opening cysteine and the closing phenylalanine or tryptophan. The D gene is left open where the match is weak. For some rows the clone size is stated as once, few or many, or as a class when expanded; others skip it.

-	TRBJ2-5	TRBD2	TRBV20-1	CATSGGDETQYF	TGCGCGACTAGCGGGGGGGACGAGACCCAGTACTTC
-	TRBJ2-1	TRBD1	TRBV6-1	CASSDRGTGNEQFF	TGTGCCAGCAGTGACAGGGGGACGGGGAATGAGCAGTTCTTC
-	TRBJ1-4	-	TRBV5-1	CASAEYRFNEKLFF	TGCGCCAGCGCTGAATACAGGTTTAATGAAAAACTGTTTTTT
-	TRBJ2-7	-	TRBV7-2	CASSLKGINYEQYF	TGTGCCAGCAGCTTAAAGGGGATAAACTACGAGCAGTACTTC
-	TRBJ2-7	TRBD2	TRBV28	CASSLFSGGAEQYF	TGTGCCAGCAGTTTGTTCAGCGGGGGGGCCGAGCAGTACTTC
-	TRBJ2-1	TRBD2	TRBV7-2	CASSSPGLAGFNEQFF	TGTGCCAGCAGCTCACCGGGTCTAGCGGGATTCAATGAGCAGTTCTTC
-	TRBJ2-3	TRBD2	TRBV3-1	CASSRPGTSGGTSATQYF	TGTGCCAGCAGCCGTCCCGGGACTAGCGGGGGGACCTCTGCTACGCAGTATTTT
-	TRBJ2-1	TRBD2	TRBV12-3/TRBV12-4	CASSFEISRLAGTYEQFF	TGTGCCAGCAGTTTTGAGATATCTCGGCTAGCGGGAACCTACGAGCAGTTCTTC
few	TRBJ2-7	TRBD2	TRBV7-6	CASRGGTSDPGGRQYF	TGTGCCAGCAGGGGAGGGACTAGCGACCCGGGAGGAAGGCAGTACTTC
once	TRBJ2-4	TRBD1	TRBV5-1	CASSPSQGQGARNIQYF	TGCGCCAGCTCCCCTTCTCAGGGACAGGGGGCTAGAAACATTCAGTACTTC
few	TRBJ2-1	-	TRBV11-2	CASSQTFNEQFF	TGTGCCAGCAGCCAGACTTTCAATGAGCAGTTCTTC
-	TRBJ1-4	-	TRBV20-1	CSARDLLGPNEKLFF	TGCAGTGCTAGAGATCTGCTAGGACCAAATGAAAAACTGTTTTTT
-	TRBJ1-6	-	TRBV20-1	CSARDSPYSPLHF	TGCAGTGCTAGGGACAGCCCCTACTCACCCCTCCACTTT
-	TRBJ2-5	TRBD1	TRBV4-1	CASSPQGASGETQYF	TGCGCCAGCAGCCCCCAGGGGGCTAGTGGAGAGACCCAGTACTTC
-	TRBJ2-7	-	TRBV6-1	CASSTSGAHYEQYF	TGTGCCAGCAGTACGTCAGGGGCCCACTACGAGCAGTACTTC
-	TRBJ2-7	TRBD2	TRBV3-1	CASSPLESGRWEQYF	TGTGCCAGCAGCCCCCTAGAGAGCGGGAGATGGGAGCAGTACTTC
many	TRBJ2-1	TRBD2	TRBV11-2	CASSLAGGPVDEQFF	TGTGCCAGCAGCTTAGCGGGAGGGCCGGTGGATGAGCAGTTCTTC
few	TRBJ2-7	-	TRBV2	CASSQRGPYEQYF	TGTGCCAGCAGCCAAAGGGGCCCCTACGAGCAGTACTTC
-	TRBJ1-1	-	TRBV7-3	CASSLFGVMNTEAFF	TGTGCCAGCAGCTTATTCGGGGTCATGAACACTGAAGCTTTCTTT
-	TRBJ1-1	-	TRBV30	CAWSPQMNTEAFF	TGTGCCTGGAGTCCTCAGATGAACACTGAAGCTTTCTTT
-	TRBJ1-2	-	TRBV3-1	CASSHPGRSNYGYTF	TGTGCCAGCAGCCACCCCGGCCGCAGCAACTATGGCTACACCTTC
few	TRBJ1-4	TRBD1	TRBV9	CASSVQTGPNEKLFF	TGTGCCAGCAGCGTACAGACAGGGCCTAATGAAAAACTGTTTTTT
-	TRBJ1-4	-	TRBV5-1	CASTDARDPYNEKLFF	TGCGCCAGCACCGACGCCCGGGACCCCTATAATGAAAAACTGTTTTTT
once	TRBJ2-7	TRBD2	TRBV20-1	CSVGGRTYNEQYF	TGCAGTGTGGGCGGGAGGACTTACAATGAGCAGTACTTC